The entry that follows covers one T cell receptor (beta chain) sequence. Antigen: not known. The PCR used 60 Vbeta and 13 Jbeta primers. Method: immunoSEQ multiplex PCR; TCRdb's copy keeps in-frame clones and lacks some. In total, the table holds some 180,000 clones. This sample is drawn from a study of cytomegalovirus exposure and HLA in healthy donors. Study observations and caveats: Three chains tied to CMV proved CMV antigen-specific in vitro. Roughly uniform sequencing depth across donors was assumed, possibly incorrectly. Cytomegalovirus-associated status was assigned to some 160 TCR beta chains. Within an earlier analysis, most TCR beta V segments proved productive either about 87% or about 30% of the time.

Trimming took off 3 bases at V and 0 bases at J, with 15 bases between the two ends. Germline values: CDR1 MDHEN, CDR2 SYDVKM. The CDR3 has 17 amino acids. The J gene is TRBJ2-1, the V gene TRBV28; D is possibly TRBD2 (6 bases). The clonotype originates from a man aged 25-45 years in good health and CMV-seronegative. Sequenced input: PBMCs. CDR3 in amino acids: CASSFVLAASSYNEQFF. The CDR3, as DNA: TGTGCCAGCAGTTTCGTACTAGCAGCAAGCTCCTACAATGAGCAGTTCTTC.